The sequence of this T cell receptor (beta chain) was determined in a study of CD8+ T cells in alopecia areata. Treatment indicated: oral pan-JAK inhibitor, 5-10 mg twice daily. As the sequencing template, cDNA was produced by extracting RNA and reverse transcribing it. Sequencing used immunoSEQ multiplex PCR; TCRdb keeps in-frame clones, though not all of them. The sample includes some 150,000 clones, roughly 52% of them seen just once. Trimming removed 0 bases from V and 5 bases from J, with 11 bases in between. This CDR3 spans 14 amino acids. Looked up from germline, CDR1 is MNHEY and CDR2 is SMNVEV (reference sequence).

This TCR came from a human donor with alopecia areata. The V and J genes are TRBV27 and TRBJ2-7, with D unclear. The sequencing here drew on CD8+ T cells sorted from blood, taken at week 4, from a patient treated with tofacitinib. The CDR3 spells CASSLSAQPHEQYF. The CDR3 bases are TGTGCCAGCAGTTTATCGGCTCAGCCGCACGAGCAGTACTTC.